Listed below are T cell receptor beta chains from one sample, sequenced in a study of cytomegalovirus exposure and HLA in healthy donors. Generated by immunoSEQ multiplex PCR, the TCRdb table keeps only in-frame clones and is missing some. The table includes 75,000 to 90,000 clones, approximately 78% detected once. The sample consisted of PBMCs. The origin of the receptors is a man aged 40-49 years in good health and CMV-seronegative. Each CDR3 is given with its conserved first and last residue. The D gene is left open where the match is weak. The size of a clone is reported for some rows only, either as once, few or many, or as a class for expanded clones.

once,TRBD1,TRBJ2-7,TRBV5-1,CASSLDLARDRGYEQYF,TGCGCCAGCAGCTTGGATCTGGCCCGGGACAGGGGATACGAGCAGTACTTC
once,-,TRBJ2-1,TRBV19,CATRTHSYNEQFF,TGTGCCACAAGGACACATTCCTACAATGAGCAGTTCTTC
few,-,TRBJ2-6,TRBV6-5,CASSYSRGSGANVLTF,TGTGCCAGCAGTTACTCCCGGGGCTCTGGGGCCAACGTCCTGACTTTC
once,-,TRBJ2-1,TRBV15,CATSRDQQLEQFF,TGTGCCACCAGCAGAGATCAACAGCTCGAGCAGTTCTTC
-,-,TRBJ2-1,TRBV11-1,CASSPQQQGGNEQFF,TGTGCCAGCAGCCCCCAACAACAGGGCGGCAATGAGCAGTTCTTC
-,-,TRBJ1-1,TRBV14,CASSPLGLEAFF,TGTGCCAGCAGCCCCTTGGGGCTTGAAGCTTTCTTT
-,TRBD1,TRBJ1-3,TRBV7-2,CASSPLNRGGGNTIYF,TGTGCCAGCAGCCCTTTGAACAGGGGCGGTGGAAACACCATATATTTT
-,-,TRBJ2-3,TRBV2,CASSSTDTQYF,TGTGCCAGTTCTTCCACAGATACGCAGTATTTT
-,TRBD2,TRBJ2-3,TRBV7-9,CASSPTSGSPADTQYF,TGTGCCAGCAGCCCAACTAGCGGGAGCCCCGCAGATACGCAGTATTTT
-,-,TRBJ2-1,TRBV7-9,CASSSRGRGEQFF,TGTGCCAGCAGCTCGAGAGGGCGGGGTGAGCAGTTCTTC
-,TRBD2,TRBJ2-5,TRBV19,CASSIVGTSGNQETQYF,TGTGCCAGTAGTATAGTGGGGACTAGCGGGAACCAAGAGACCCAGTACTTC
-,TRBD2,TRBJ2-3,TRBV7-2,CASSFRAGVPPDTQYF,TGTGCCAGCAGCTTCAGAGCGGGAGTCCCCCCAGATACGCAGTATTTT
-,TRBD1,TRBJ2-4,TRBV5-4,CASSAGTGNVNIQYF,TGTGCCAGCAGCGCTGGGACAGGGAATGTGAACATTCAGTACTTC
-,TRBD1,TRBJ1-2,TRBV5-1,CASSHGTGFGYTF,TGCGCCAGCAGCCATGGGACAGGCTTTGGCTACACCTTC
-,TRBD2,TRBJ2-1,TRBV18,CASSPGTSNEQFF,TGTGCCAGCTCACCAGGGACTAGTAATGAGCAGTTCTTC
-,-,TRBJ1-1,TRBV5-1,CASSLARGNTEAFF,TGCGCCAGCAGCTTGGCTCGGGGGAACACTGAAGCTTTCTTT
-,-,TRBJ2-2,TRBV28,CASSQGGNTGELFF,TGTGCCAGCAGCCAGGGGGGGAACACCGGGGAGCTGTTTTTT
-,TRBD1,TRBJ2-7,TRBV27,CASSSLGTASFEQYF,TGTGCCAGCAGTTCCCTTGGGACAGCCTCTTTCGAGCAGTACTTC
-,TRBD2,TRBJ2-2,TRBV2,CATRSLAGIVGELFF,TGTGCCACCAGGTCGCTAGCGGGAATAGTCGGGGAGCTGTTTTTT
-,-,TRBJ2-2,TRBV5-8,CASSLRVGELFF,TGTGCCAGCAGCTTGCGGGTCGGGGAGCTGTTTTTT
-,-,TRBJ2-7,TRBV4-1,CASSPRGLDDTYEQYF,TGCGCCAGCAGCCCGCGGGGTCTAGACGATACCTACGAGCAGTACTTC
-,-,TRBJ1-1,TRBV7-3,CASSLDPGHGLEEAFF,TGTGCCAGCAGCTTAGACCCGGGACACGGATTAGAGGAAGCTTTCTTT
few,-,TRBJ1-1,TRBV18,CASSPEVFTEAFF,TGTGCCAGCTCACCAGAGGTTTTCACTGAAGCTTTCTTT
-,TRBD2,TRBJ2-7,TRBV30,CAWSPGGEQYF,TGTGCCTGGAGTCCGGGGGGCGAGCAGTACTTC
-,-,TRBJ2-7,TRBV18,CASSLLAVSYEQYF,TGTGCCAGCTCACTGCTCGCGGTTTCCTACGAGCAGTACTTC
few,-,TRBJ1-2,TRBV30,CAWSVSMGARGYTF,TGTGCCTGGAGTGTTTCTATGGGGGCGCGAGGCTACACCTTC
-,TRBD2,TRBJ2-6,TRBV28,CASSLFGGAGANVLTF,TGTGCCAGCAGTTTATTTGGGGGGGCTGGGGCCAACGTCCTGACTTTC
-,TRBD1,TRBJ1-1,TRBV9,CASSGTGVTEAFF,TGTGCCAGCAGCGGAACAGGGGTCACTGAAGCTTTCTTT
-,TRBD1,TRBJ2-5,TRBV19,CASSIMGQGKETQYF,TGTGCCAGTAGTATTATGGGACAGGGGAAAGAGACCCAGTACTTC
-,TRBD2,TRBJ2-2,TRBV27,CASSRLAGQNTGELFF,TGTGCCAGCAGCCGTTTAGCGGGCCAGAACACCGGGGAGCTGTTTTTT
-,-,TRBJ1-1,TRBV15,CATSSAQGGNTEAFF,TGTGCCACCAGCAGTGCGCAGGGAGGGAACACTGAAGCTTTCTTT
-,TRBD2,TRBJ2-1,TRBV14,CASSPYVGLAGGSYNEQFF,TGTGCCAGCAGCCCATACGTGGGACTAGCGGGAGGCTCCTACAATGAGCAGTTCTTC
-,TRBD1,TRBJ1-4,TRBV28,CASSPDRGISNEKLFF,TGTGCCAGCAGTCCGGACAGGGGGATATCTAATGAAAAACTGTTTTTT
few,-,TRBJ2-1,TRBV7-8,CASSPGGADNEQFF,TGTGCCAGCAGCCCTGGCGGAGCGGACAATGAGCAGTTCTTC
-,TRBD2,TRBJ2-1,TRBV6-5,CASSQLAGGTGEQFF,TGTGCCAGCAGTCAACTAGCGGGAGGCACGGGGGAGCAGTTCTTC
-,TRBD2,TRBJ2-2,TRBV5-1,CASSLGASGKANTGELFF,TGCGCCAGCAGCCTGGGGGCTAGCGGGAAAGCGAACACCGGGGAGCTGTTTTTT
-,-,TRBJ2-1,TRBV9,CASSVSQGGEQFF,TGTGCCAGCAGCGTTTCGCAGGGTGGTGAGCAGTTCTTC
-,-,TRBJ2-2,TRBV5-1,CASSPAAGANTGELFF,TGCGCCAGCAGCCCCGCCGCGGGGGCAAACACCGGGGAGCTGTTTTTT
few,-,TRBJ1-4,TRBV19,CASSMADNEKLFF,TGTGCCAGTAGTATGGCGGATAATGAAAAACTGTTTTTT
-,-,TRBJ1-2,TRBV4-3,CASSQDYKAAGGYGYTF,TGCGCCAGCAGCCAAGATTATAAAGCCGCCGGAGGCTATGGCTACACCTTC
-,-,TRBJ2-3,TRBV15,CATSRETTDTQYF,TGTGCCACCAGCAGGGAGACCACAGATACGCAGTATTTT
-,-,TRBJ2-3,TRBV7-9,CASSLGGGDNTQYF,TGTGCCAGCAGCTTAGGGGGGGGCGATAATACGCAGTATTTT
-,-,TRBJ2-1,TRBV6-4,CASSDSRGRTVYGFGVPNEQFF,TGTGCCAGCAGTGACTCGAGAGGACGGACAGTATACGGCTTCGGGGTCCCCAATGAGCAGTTCTTC
-,TRBD1,TRBJ2-2,TRBV18,CASSASQGNRDTGELFF,TGTGCCAGCTCCGCGTCACAGGGGAATAGAGACACCGGGGAGCTGTTTTTT
-,-,TRBJ2-4,TRBV28,CASSRGNRGLAKNIQYF,TGTGCCAGTAGCCGGGGGAACAGGGGACTAGCCAAAAACATTCAGTACTTC
-,-,TRBJ2-5,TRBV29-1,CSVEDGSRLGTQYF,TGCAGCGTTGAGGATGGGAGCCGACTGGGGACCCAGTACTTC
-,-,TRBJ2-3,TRBV2,CASIPRDLRTDTQYF,TGTGCCAGCATACCCCGGGACTTACGCACAGATACGCAGTATTTT
-,TRBD1,TRBJ2-3,TRBV11-3,CASSSGQGATDTQYF,TGTGCCAGCAGCTCCGGACAGGGGGCCACAGATACGCAGTATTTT
-,-,TRBJ2-2,TRBV4-3,CASSQDGASDPTGELFF,TGCGCCAGCAGCCAAGACGGGGCTAGCGACCCCACCGGGGAGCTGTTTTTT
-,TRBD2,TRBJ2-1,TRBV6-6,CASSNGLAGNNEQFF,TGTGCCAGCAGCAATGGACTAGCGGGAAACAATGAGCAGTTCTTC
-,-,TRBJ2-7,TRBV27,CASTQLTTGLGEQYF,TGTGCCAGCACCCAACTAACGACAGGCCTGGGGGAGCAGTACTTC
-,-,TRBJ1-1,TRBV5-1,CASSLRRLQDEAFF,TGCGCCAGCAGCCTACGGCGACTGCAAGATGAAGCTTTCTTT
few,TRBD2,TRBJ2-1,TRBV6-5,CASSYGSSGNEQFF,TGTGCCAGCAGTTACGGCTCTAGCGGCAATGAGCAGTTCTTC